This TCR beta chain was identified during a study of Ad26.COV2.S vaccination and SARS-CoV-2 variants. Turning to the study itself: Once or twice, 56 days apart, Ad26.COV2.S was delivered intramuscularly.

Treatment defined: some 20 received Ad26.COV2.S at low or high dose, single or two shots; about five received placebo; per-sample allocation not given. After the first vaccine or placebo injection, samples were drawn on day 63. About this clone itself: Its target is unknown.

General observations from the study: Analytic work on TCR breadth and depth might have understated the full extent of total T cell responses. Recipients of either vaccine or placebo displayed similar breadth of non-spike TCRs. People given the vaccine had a wider spike-specific TCR breadth than placebo recipients did.

The method was immunoSEQ multiplex PCR; TCRdb's version includes in-frame clones alone and lacks a portion of them. The repertoire includes 300,000 to 400,000 clones, more than 85% of them detected once, and about 5% sits in the top ten. This CDR3 is 16 amino acids long. V was pared by 1 base and J by 9 bases, with 17 bases between. Per the germline V gene, CDR1 is SGHDT and CDR2 is YYEEEE. V is TRBV5-6 and J is TRBJ1-6; possible D gene TRBD1, 6 bases. The source of this sequence is a person between 18 and 65 years old who received the Ad26.COV2.S COVID-19 vaccine or a placebo. Specimen: peripheral blood, collected in a trial of Ad26.COV2.S vaccine versus placebo. CDR3: CASSLRGSGEASPLHF. CDR3 DNA sequence: TGTGCCAGCAGCTTGCGGGGTTCAGGGGAGGCTTCACCCCTCCACTTT.